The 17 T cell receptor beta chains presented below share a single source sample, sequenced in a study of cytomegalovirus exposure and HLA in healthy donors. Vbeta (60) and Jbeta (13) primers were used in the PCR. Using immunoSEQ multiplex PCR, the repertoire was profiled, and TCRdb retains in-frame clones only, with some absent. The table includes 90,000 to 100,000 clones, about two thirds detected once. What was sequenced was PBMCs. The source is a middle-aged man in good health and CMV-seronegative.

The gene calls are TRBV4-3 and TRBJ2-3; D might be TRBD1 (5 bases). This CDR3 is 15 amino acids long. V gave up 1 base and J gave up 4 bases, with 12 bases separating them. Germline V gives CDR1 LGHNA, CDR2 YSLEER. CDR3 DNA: TGCGCCAGCAGCCAAGTGGTGGGGCGCCCAGATACGCAGTATTTT. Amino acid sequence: CASSQVVGRPDTQYF.

CDR3 coding DNA: TGTGCCAGCACCGGGACAGGGAGCCCTGAAGCTTTCTTT. As protein: CASTGTGSPEAFF. The chain uses TRBV2 and TRBJ1-1, with TRBD1 matching 9 bases. This CDR3 has 13 residues. The germline CDR1 and CDR2 sequences are SNHLY and FYNNEI. V trimming: 7 bases; J trimming: 6 bases; junction bases outside the gene matches: 6.

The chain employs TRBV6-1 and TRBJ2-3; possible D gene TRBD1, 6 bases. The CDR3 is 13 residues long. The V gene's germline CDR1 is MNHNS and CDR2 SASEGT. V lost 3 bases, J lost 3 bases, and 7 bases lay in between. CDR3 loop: CASSDRGTDTQYF. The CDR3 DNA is TGTGCCAGCAGTGATAGGGGGACAGATACGCAGTATTTT.

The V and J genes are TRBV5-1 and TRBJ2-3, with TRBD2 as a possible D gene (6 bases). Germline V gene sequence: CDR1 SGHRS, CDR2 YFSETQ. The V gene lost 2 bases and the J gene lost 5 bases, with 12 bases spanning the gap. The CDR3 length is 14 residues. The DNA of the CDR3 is TGCGCCAGCAGCTTCTCCCCGGGACTAGATACGCAGTATTTT. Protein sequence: CASSFSPGLDTQYF.

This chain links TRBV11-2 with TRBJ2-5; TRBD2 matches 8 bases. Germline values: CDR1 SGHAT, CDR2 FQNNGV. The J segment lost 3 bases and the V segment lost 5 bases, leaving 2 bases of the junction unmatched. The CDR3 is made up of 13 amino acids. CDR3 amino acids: CASSAGLEETQYF. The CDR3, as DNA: TGTGCCAGCAGCGCGGGACTAGAAGAGACCCAGTACTTC.

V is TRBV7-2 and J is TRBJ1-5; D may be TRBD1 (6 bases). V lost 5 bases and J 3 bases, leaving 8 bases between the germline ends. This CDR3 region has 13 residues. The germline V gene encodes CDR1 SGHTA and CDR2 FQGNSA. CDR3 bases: TGTGCCAGCAGCAGGACAGTCAATCAGCCCCAGCATTTT. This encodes CASSRTVNQPQHF.

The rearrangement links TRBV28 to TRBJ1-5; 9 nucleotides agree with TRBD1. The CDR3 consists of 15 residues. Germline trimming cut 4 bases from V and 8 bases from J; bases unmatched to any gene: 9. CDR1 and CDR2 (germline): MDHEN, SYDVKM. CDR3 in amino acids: CASSSPGTGREPQHF. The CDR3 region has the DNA TGTGCCAGCAGTTCACCCGGGACAGGGAGGGAGCCCCAGCATTTT.

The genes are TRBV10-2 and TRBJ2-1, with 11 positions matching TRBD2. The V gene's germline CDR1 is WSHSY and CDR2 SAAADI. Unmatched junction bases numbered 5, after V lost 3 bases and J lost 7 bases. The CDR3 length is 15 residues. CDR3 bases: TGCGCCAGCAGTGAACTAGCGGGAGATTGGAATGAGCAGTTCTTC. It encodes CASSELAGDWNEQFF.

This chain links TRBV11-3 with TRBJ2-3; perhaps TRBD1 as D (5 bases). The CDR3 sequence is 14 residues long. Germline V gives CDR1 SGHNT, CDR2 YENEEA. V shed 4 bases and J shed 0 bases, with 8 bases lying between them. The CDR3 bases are TGTGCCAGCAGCTCCAGGGCGAGCACAGATACGCAGTATTTT. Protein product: CASSSRASTDTQYF.

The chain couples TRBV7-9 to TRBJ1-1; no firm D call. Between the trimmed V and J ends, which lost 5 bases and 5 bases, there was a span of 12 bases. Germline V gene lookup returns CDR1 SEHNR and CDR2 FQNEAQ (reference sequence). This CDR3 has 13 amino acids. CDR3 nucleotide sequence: TGTGCCAGCAGCACATTACGAGGTACTGAAGCTTTCTTT. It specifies CASSTLRGTEAFF.

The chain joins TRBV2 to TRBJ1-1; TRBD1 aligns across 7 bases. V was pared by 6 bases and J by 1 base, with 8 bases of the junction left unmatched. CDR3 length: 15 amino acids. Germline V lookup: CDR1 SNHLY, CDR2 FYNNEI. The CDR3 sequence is CASSPRGQENTEAFF. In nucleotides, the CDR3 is TGTGCCAGCAGCCCTAGGGGGCAGGAGAACACTGAAGCTTTCTTT.

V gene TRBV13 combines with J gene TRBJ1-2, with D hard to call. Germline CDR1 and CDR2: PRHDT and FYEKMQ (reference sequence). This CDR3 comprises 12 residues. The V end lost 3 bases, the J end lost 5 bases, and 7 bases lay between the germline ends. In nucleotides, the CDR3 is TGTGCCAGCAGCTTGCGGGGATATGGCTACACCTTC. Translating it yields CASSLRGYGYTF.

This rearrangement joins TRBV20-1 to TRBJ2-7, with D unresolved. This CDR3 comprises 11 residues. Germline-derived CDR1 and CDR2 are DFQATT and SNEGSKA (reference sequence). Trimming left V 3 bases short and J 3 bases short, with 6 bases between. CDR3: CSASSGYEQYF. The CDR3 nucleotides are TGCAGTGCTAGTTCGGGCTACGAGCAGTACTTC.

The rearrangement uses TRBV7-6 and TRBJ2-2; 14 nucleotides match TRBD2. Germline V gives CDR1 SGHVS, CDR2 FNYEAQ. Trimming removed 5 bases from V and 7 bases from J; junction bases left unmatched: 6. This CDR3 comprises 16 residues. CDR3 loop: CASSGTSGSSFGELFF. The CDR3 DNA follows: TGTGCCAGCAGCGGGACTAGCGGGAGTTCTTTCGGGGAGCTGTTTTTT.

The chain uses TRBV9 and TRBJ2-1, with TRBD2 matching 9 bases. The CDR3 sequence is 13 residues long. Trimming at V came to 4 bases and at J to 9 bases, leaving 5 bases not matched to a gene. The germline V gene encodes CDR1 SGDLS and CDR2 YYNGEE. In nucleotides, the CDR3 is TGTGCCAGCAGCATTAGCGGGAGCTCTGAGCAGTTCTTC. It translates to CASSISGSSEQFF.

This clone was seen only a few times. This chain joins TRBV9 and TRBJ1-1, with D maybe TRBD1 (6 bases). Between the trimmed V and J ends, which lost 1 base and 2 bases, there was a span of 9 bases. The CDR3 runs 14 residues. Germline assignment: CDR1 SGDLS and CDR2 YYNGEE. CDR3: CASSVTGSNTEAFF. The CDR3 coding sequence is TGTGCCAGCAGCGTAACAGGGAGCAACACTGAAGCTTTCTTT.

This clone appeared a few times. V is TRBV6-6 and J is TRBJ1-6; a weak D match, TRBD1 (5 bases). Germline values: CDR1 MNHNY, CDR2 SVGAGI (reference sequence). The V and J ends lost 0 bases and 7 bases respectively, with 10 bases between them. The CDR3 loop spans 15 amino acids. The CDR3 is CASSYSGAPNSPLHF. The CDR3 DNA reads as TGTGCCAGCAGTTACTCAGGGGCCCCGAATTCACCCCTCCACTTT.